This TCR beta chain was captured in a study of graft-versus-host responses after intestinal transplantation. At the level of the study: Anti-thymocyte globulin induction preceded about three years of tacrolimus and steroid maintenance in all recipients. Overall study results and limits: The recipient marrow held GvH clones, and some of them showed up first in ileum or blood. In patients with graft-donor T cell macrochimerism, allograft graft-versus-host to host-versus-graft clonal ratios were high.

Assay: immunoSEQ multiplex PCR; the TCRdb copy retains only in-frame clones and omits some. This sample has almost 85,000 clones, with roughly 91% found just once. As regards this clone: No antigen is known for it.

This clonotype was obtained from a human donor who received an intestinal transplant. Material: unstimulated CD4+ T cells sorted from spleen or lymph node cells, obtained before intestinal transplant.

The CDR3 DNA reads TGTGCCAGCAGCGCTACCAGGGCCAGTGCCTTCTATGGCTACACCTTC. Amino acid sequence: CASSATRASAFYGYTF. The chain combines TRBV7-6 with TRBJ1-2, with D tentatively TRBD1 (5 bases). Germline V gene sequence: CDR1 SGHVS, CDR2 FNYEAQ. The CDR3 is made up of 16 amino acids. V was cut by 5 bases and J by 4 bases, with 20 bases left in between.